The 14 T cell receptor beta chains given below trace back to one sample, sequenced in a study of T-cell reconstitution after alpha-beta-depleted transplantation in children. Molecular barcoding with unique molecular identifiers was used for the TCRbeta library. TCRdb reprocessed the PCR reads via MiXCR and lists one record per CDR3 protein. Of 100,000 to 150,000 distinct CDR3 sequences in the sample, about 23% were seen once. The sequenced sample was PBMCs, mostly from graft donor cells, obtained 180 days after TCRalphabeta/CD19-depleted stem cell transplant. The receptors stem from a male patient between 2 and 10 years old who had a stem cell transplant for chronic granulomatous disease, so the T cells may come from the graft donor.

The chain has TRBV12-3 or TRBV12-4 and TRBJ2-7; the D is unclear. V was shortened by 2 bases and J by 3 bases, with 5 bases between the two germline ends. The CDR3 consists of 12 residues. CDR3 nucleotides: TGTGCCAGCAGTTTAAGCTACTACGAGCAGTACTTC. Protein: CASSLSYYEQYF.

V usage is TRBV5-5 and J usage is TRBJ2-2, with D possibly TRBD2 on 6 matching bases. This CDR3 is 15 amino acids long. The germline gives CDR1 SGHKS, CDR2 YYEKEE (reference sequence). Trimming took 1 base from V and 4 from J, leaving 11 bases between them. CDR3: CASSLLVGGTGELFF. The CDR3 nucleotides read TGTGCCAGCAGCTTGTTGGTGGGGGGCACCGGGGAGCTGTTTTTT. The full variable domain, in which reference TRBV5-5 and TRBJ2-2 provide the parts outside the CDR3, is DAGVTQSPTHLIKTRGQQVTLRCSPISGHKSVSWYQQVLGQGPQFIFQYYEKEERGRGNFPDRFSARQFPNYSSELNVNALLLGDSALYLCASSLLVGGTGELFFGEGSRLTVL.

This clonotype was counted a few times. The V gene is TRBV7-8, the J gene TRBJ2-3; D is undetermined. The CDR3 contains 13 residues. Deletions cut 5 bases from V and 2 bases from J, with 8 bases between. The germline CDR1 and CDR2 sequences are SGHVS and FQNEAQ. The chain's CDR3 is CASSRLITDTQYF. In nucleotides, the CDR3 is TGTGCCAGCAGCCGACTGATCACAGATACGCAGTATTTT.

This chain connects TRBV9 to TRBJ2-3; the D call may be TRBD1 or TRBD2 (5 bases each). The CDR3 sequence is 15 residues long. Trimming took off 0 bases at V and 4 bases at J, with 12 bases between the two ends. Germline CDR1 SGDLS, CDR2 YYNGEE. CDR3 nucleotide sequence: TGTGCCAGCAGCGTAGTGGGCCGAGGGGCAGATACGCAGTATTTT. It codes for CASSVVGRGADTQYF.

The chain has TRBV15 and TRBJ1-1, with D perhaps TRBD1 (5 bases). This CDR3 contains 13 residues. V dropped 5 bases and J dropped 7 bases, with 14 bases sitting between them. Germline lookup yields CDR1 LNHNV and CDR2 YYDKDF (reference sequence). The CDR3 nucleotides read TGTGCCACCAGCGCCCGACAGACTAGTGAAGCTTTCTTT. It yields the protein CATSARQTSEAFF. Complete variable domain (other parts from reference TRBV15 and TRBJ1-1): DAMVIQNPRYQVTQFGKPVTLSCSQTLNHNVMYWYQQKSSQAPKLLFHYYDKDFNNEADTPDNFQSRRPNTSFCFLDIRSPGLGDTAMYLCATSARQTSEAFFGQGTRLTVV.

The sample holds many counts of this clonotype. The chain combines TRBV29-1 with TRBJ2-3; tentative D call: TRBD1 (5 bases). The germline V and J ends were trimmed by 4 bases and 6 bases, with 11 bases remaining between them. CDR3 length: 12 residues. The V gene's germline CDR1 is SQVTM and CDR2 ANQGSEA. CDR3: CSVGQGGDTQYF. The CDR3 DNA follows: TGCAGCGTTGGGCAGGGTGGCGATACGCAGTATTTT.

This clonotype was seen ten or more times. V usage is TRBV12-3 or TRBV12-4 and J usage is TRBJ2-3; no definite D call. V shed 5 bases and J shed 6 bases, with 15 bases lying between them. CDR3 size: 14 residues. CDR3 nucleotide sequence: TGTGCCAGCAGTCTACCCCGGCCGACCGATACGCAGTATTTT. Translating gives CASSLPRPTDTQYF.

The chain recombines TRBV23-1 with TRBJ2-7; the D gene is possibly TRBD2 (5 bases). TRBV23-1 is designated an ORF whose function remains uncertain. V was trimmed by 0 bases and J by 4 bases, leaving 16 bases between them. The CDR3 is 16 residues long. The CDR3 loop reads CASSQSTRESLYEQYF. For the CDR3, the DNA is TGCGCCAGCAGTCAATCGACCCGGGAAAGCCTTTACGAGCAGTACTTC.

This clonotype was counted a few times. The chain carries TRBV5-1 and TRBJ2-5, with 16 bases identical to TRBD2. Germline V gene data show CDR1 as SGHRS and CDR2 as YFSETQ. This CDR3 is 16 amino acids long. Trimming at V came to 3 bases and at J to 5 bases, leaving 4 bases not matched to a gene. CDR3 sequence (DNA): TGCGCCAGCAGCTGGGGACTAGCGGGAGGGGGTGAGACCCAGTACTTC. It translates to CASSWGLAGGGETQYF.

This clonotype was observed at least ten times. The chain employs TRBV6-5 and TRBJ2-7, with D perhaps given as TRBD1 or TRBD2 (6 bases each). Germline V gene sequence: CDR1 MNHEY, CDR2 SVGAGI. The ends were cut back, 7 bases at V and 1 base at J, with 17 bases in the middle. The CDR3 has 15 residues. The CDR3 loop is CASTERGDGSYEQYF. The CDR3 coding sequence is TGTGCCAGCACCGAAAGGGGGGACGGATCCTACGAGCAGTACTTC.

This chain connects TRBV7-9 to TRBJ2-2; D perhaps matches TRBD2 (6 bases). This CDR3 has 17 residues. V lost 4 bases and J lost 2, with 17 bases in between. Germline CDR1 reads SEHNR; CDR2 reads FQNEAQ (reference sequence). CDR3 region: CASSSSLGAGNTGELFF. DNA of the CDR3: TGTGCCAGCAGCTCTTCCTTGGGTGCGGGAAACACCGGGGAGCTGTTTTTT.

Concerning this clonotype: At one end the junction does not follow the germline gene, possibly because of a read error. This chain's CDR3 is CTSSTTGANTGELFF. The CDR3 DNA is TGTACCAGCAGTACGACAGGGGCGAACACCGGGGAGCTGTTTTTT. V usage is TRBV6-1 and J usage is TRBJ2-2; TRBD1 aligns across 8 bases. The germline V gene encodes CDR1 MNHNS and CDR2 SASEGT. The CDR3 runs to 15 residues.

This clonotype has more than one count but fewer than ten. This sequence joins TRBV18 and TRBJ2-7; 12 bases fit TRBD2. The CDR3 is made up of 13 amino acids. Losses at the gene ends were 4 bases for V and 6 bases for J; bases not matched to a gene: 1. Germline V gives CDR1 KGHSH, CDR2 LQKENI. CDR3 sequence reads: CASSQLAGGEQYF. CDR3 in DNA: TGTGCCAGCTCACAACTAGCGGGAGGCGAGCAGTACTTC.

This clonotype has a count of ten or more. The CDR3 bases are TGCAGCGTCAGGACTGGGCTTTACAATTCACCCCTCCACTTT. It encodes CSVRTGLYNSPLHF. V and J are TRBV29-1 and TRBJ1-6, with unresolved D. Deletions cut 6 bases from V and 7 bases from J, with 16 bases between. Germline assignment: CDR1 SQVTM and CDR2 ANQGSEA. This CDR3 comprises 14 residues. Filled out from reference TRBV29-1 and TRBJ1-6, the complete variable domain reads SAVISQKPSRDICQRGTSLTIQCQVDSQVTMMFWYRQQPGQSLTLIATANQGSEATYESGFVIDKFPISRPNLTFSTLTVSNMSPEDSSIYLCSVRTGLYNSPLHFGNGTRLTVT.